These T cell receptor beta chains were read from a single sample in a study of graft-versus-host responses after intestinal transplantation. Their antigens remain unidentified. TCRdb keeps only in-frame clones here, not all; method: immunoSEQ multiplex PCR. Of more than 95,000 clones in the sample, 87% were seen once. The sequenced sample was unstimulated CD4+ T cells sorted from spleen or lymph node cells, obtained before intestinal transplant. These receptors all come from a human donor who received an intestinal transplant. CDR3s include the opening cysteine and the closing phenylalanine or tryptophan. The D gene is left open where the match is weak. Part of the rows lack a size; the others show once, few, many or a class for expanded clones.

.	TRBD1	TRBV5-5	TRBJ2-3	CASGISGTEWDTQYF	TGTGCCAGCGGGATTTCCGGGACAGAATGGGATACGCAGTATTTT
.	.	TRBV12-5	TRBJ2-2	CASAPLGVSSGELFF	TGTGCTAGTGCCCCCTTAGGGGTGTCCTCCGGGGAGCTGTTTTTT
.	.	TRBV15	TRBJ1-3	CATSRDDAGLYSGNTIYF	TGTGCCACCAGCAGAGATGACGCGGGACTTTACTCTGGAAACACCATATATTTT
few	.	TRBV6-5	TRBJ1-1	CASSYSPTQNTEAFF	TGTGCCAGCAGTTACTCCCCGACCCAGAACACTGAAGCTTTCTTT
.	TRBD2	TRBV7-9	TRBJ2-3	CASSLAGGADTQYF	TGTGCCAGCAGTCTAGCGGGAGGTGCAGATACGCAGTATTTT
once	.	TRBV19	TRBJ1-1	CASSRNERNTEAFF	TGTGCCAGTAGTAGAAACGAACGGAACACTGAAGCTTTCTTT
once	TRBD2	TRBV5-1	TRBJ2-7	CASSGGLAGYEQYF	TGCGCCAGCAGCGGGGGACTAGCGGGGTACGAGCAGTACTTC
.	.	TRBV19	TRBJ2-2	CASSIIRYIPTGELFF	TGTGCCAGTAGTATTATCCGGTACATCCCCACCGGGGAGCTGTTTTTT
once	TRBD1	TRBV6-6	TRBJ1-1	CASSYKTGGTEAFF	TGTGCCAGCAGTTACAAAACAGGGGGGACTGAAGCTTTCTTT
.	.	TRBV6-5	TRBJ1-3	CASSPTGTGNTIYF	TGTGCCAGCAGTCCCACAGGGACGGGAAACACCATATATTTT
few	.	TRBV4-1	TRBJ2-5	CASSSGGRQETQYF	TGCGCCAGCAGCTCCGGCGGGCGCCAAGAGACCCAGTACTTC
.	.	TRBV6-7	TRBJ2-3	CASSYEASTDTQYF	TGTGCCAGCAGTTACGAAGCGAGCACAGATACGCAGTATTTT
.	.	TRBV11-2	TRBJ1-6	CASSRTPLINSPLHF	TGTGCCAGCAGCCGGACCCCGCTTATAAATTCACCCCTCCACTTT
.	.	TRBV6-5	TRBJ2-2	CASTGQHTGELFF	TGTGCCAGCACTGGGCAGCACACCGGGGAGCTGTTTTTT
.	TRBD1	TRBV2	TRBJ1-2	CASSEDGGTGGIGYTF	TGTGCCAGCAGTGAAGACGGCGGGACAGGGGGTATTGGCTACACCTTC
.	.	TRBV9	TRBJ1-6	CASSLGPSTYNSPLHF	TGTGCCAGCAGCTTAGGCCCGAGCACTTATAATTCACCCCTCCACTTT
.	.	TRBV6-1	TRBJ1-4	CASRRTSTEEKLFF	TGTGCCAGCCGTAGGACATCAACGGAGGAAAAACTGTTTTTT
.	.	TRBV5-1	TRBJ2-2	CASSLLGGNTGELFF	TGCGCCAGCAGCTTGTTGGGGGGAAACACCGGGGAGCTGTTTTTT
.	TRBD2	TRBV2	TRBJ2-1	CASSLERGPNEQFF	TGTGCCAGCAGTTTGGAGCGGGGACCCAATGAGCAGTTCTTC
.	.	TRBV27	TRBJ2-3	CASRVGTPKTIRWYF	TGTGCCAGCAGGGTGGGGACACCCAAAACTATACGCTGGTATTTT